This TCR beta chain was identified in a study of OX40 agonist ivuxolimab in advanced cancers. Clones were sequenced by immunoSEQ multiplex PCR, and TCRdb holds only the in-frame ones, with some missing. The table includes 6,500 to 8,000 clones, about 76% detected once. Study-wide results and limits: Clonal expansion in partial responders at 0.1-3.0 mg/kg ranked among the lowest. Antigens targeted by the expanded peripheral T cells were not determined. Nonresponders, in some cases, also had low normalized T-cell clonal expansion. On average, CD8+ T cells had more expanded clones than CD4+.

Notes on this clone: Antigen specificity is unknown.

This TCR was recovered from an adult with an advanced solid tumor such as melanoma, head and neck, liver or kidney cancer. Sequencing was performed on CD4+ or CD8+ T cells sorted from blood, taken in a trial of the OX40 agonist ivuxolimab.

In DNA, the CDR3 is TGTGCCAGCTCACCACGGCGGGGAGCGCCCCTTAACACTGAAGCTTTCTTT. Its protein is CASSPRRGAPLNTEAFF. The chain employs TRBV18 and TRBJ1-1, with D hard to call. V lost 1 base to trimming and J lost 2 bases, with 17 bases between them. Germline V lookup: CDR1 KGHSH, CDR2 LQKENI. This CDR3 has 17 amino acids. Together with reference TRBV18 and TRBJ1-1, the CDR3 gives the full variable domain: NAGVMQNPRHLVRRRGQEARLRCSPMKGHSHVYWYRQLPEEGLKFMVYLQKENIIDESGMPKERFSAEFPKEGPSILRIQQVVRGDSAAYFCASSPRRGAPLNTEAFFGQGTRLTVV.